This T cell receptor (beta chain) was profiled in a study of blood T cell repertoires in COVID-19. For the study at large: Samples came from the United States, Italy and Spain, spanning acute and convalescent COVID-19. PBMCs, B-cell-depleted T cells, or T cells provided the cDNA or gDNA that made up the material.

This CDR3 has 14 amino acids. The germline V and J ends were trimmed by 4 bases and 2 bases, with 10 bases remaining between them. Germline assignment: CDR1 SNHLY and CDR2 FYNNEI. Per the original data handling: Amplification with reference gene primers provided the estimates of nucleated cell counts. Data came from immunoSEQ multiplex PCR; TCRdb stores just in-frame clones and leaves some out. V and J calls and clone size are as listed in that table; D and trimming were resolved from the DNA. The sample records around 260,000 clones, around four fifths being singletons. The chain couples TRBV2 to TRBJ2-3; D gene unclear. The clonotype was recovered from a man aged 55 to 70 with acute or convalescent COVID-19. What was sequenced was peripheral blood. The CDR3 loop is CASSVLGTTDTQYF. CDR3 sequence (DNA): TGTGCCAGCAGTGTTCTGGGCACCACAGATACGCAGTATTTT.